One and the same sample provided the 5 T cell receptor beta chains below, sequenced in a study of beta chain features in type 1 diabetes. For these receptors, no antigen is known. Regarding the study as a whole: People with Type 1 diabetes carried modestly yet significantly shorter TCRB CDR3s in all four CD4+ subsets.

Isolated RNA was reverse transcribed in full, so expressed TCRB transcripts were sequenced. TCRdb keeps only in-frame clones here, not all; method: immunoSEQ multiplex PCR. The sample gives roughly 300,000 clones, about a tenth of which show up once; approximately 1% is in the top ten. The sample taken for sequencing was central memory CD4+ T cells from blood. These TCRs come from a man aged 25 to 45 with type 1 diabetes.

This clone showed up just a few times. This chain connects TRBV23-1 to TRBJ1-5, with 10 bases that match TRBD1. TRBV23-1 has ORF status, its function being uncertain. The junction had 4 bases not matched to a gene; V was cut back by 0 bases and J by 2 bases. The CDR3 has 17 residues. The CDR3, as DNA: TGCGCCAGCAGTCAATCGAGGGACAGGGGTTGCAATCAGCCCCAGCATTTT. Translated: CASSQSRDRGCNQPQHF.

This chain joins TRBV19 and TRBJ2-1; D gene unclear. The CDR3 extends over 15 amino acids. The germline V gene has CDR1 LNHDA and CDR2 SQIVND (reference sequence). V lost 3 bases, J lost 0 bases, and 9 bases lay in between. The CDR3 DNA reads TGTGCCAGTAGTATGGATCGAAGCTCCTACAATGAGCAGTTCTTC. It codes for CASSMDRSSYNEQFF. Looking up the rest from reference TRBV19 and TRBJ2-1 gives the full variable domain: DGGITQSPKYLFRKEGQNVTLSCEQNLNHDAMYWYRQDPGQGLRLIYYSQIVNDFQKGDIAEGYSVSREKKESFPLTVTSAQKNPTAFYLCASSMDRSSYNEQFFGPGTRLTVL.

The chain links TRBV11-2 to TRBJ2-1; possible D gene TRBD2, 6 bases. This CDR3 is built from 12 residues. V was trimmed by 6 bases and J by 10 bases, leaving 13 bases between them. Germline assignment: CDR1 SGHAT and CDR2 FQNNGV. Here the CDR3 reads CASSLFRGEQFF. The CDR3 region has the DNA TGTGCCAGCAGTTTGTTTCGGGGGGAGCAGTTCTTC.

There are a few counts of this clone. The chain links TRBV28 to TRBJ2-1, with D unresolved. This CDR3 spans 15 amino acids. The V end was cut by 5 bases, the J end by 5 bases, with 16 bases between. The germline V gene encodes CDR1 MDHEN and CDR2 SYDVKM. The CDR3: CASSPHSGSNNEQFF. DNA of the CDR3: TGTGCCAGCAGTCCACATAGTGGGTCTAACAATGAGCAGTTCTTC. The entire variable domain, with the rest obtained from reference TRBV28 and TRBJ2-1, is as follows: DVKVTQSSRYLVKRTGEKVFLECVQDMDHENMFWYRQDPGLGLRLIYFSYDVKMKEKGDIPEGYSVSREKKERFSLILESASTNQTSMYLCASSPHSGSNNEQFFGPGTRLTVL.

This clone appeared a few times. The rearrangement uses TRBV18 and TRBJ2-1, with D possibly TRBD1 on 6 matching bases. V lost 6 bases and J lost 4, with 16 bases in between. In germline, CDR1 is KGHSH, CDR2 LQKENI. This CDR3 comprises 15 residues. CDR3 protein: CASSLGGPPYNEQFF. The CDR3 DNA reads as TGTGCCAGCTCTCTAGGGGGTCCCCCTTACAATGAGCAGTTCTTC.